These 9 T cell receptor beta chains were all obtained from the same sample, sequenced in a study of Tregs in tolerant kidney transplant recipients. Recipients received nonmyeloablative bone marrow transplants from related graft donors, with transient mixed chimerism. The protocol was immunoSEQ multiplex PCR, while the TCRdb copy is restricted to in-frame clones and leaves out a portion. The listing contains more than 6,000 clones. The specimen comprised CD4+ T cells from blood (PBMCs), sampled 6 months after the transplant. Receptors were obtained from a human patient who received a combined kidney and bone marrow transplant. A share of the T cells may be of graft donor origin.

As to this clone: Read coverage stops 3 residues before the CDR3 terminus; the germline J gene supplies the remainder. This chain uses TRBV5-1 with TRBJ2-3, with D possibly matching TRBD1 (6 bases). CDR3 size: 15 residues. Trimming removed 2 bases at V and 3 bases at J, with 13 bases between. CDR1 is SGHRS and CDR2 is YFSETQ in the germline V gene. CDR3 DNA, as far as it was read: TGCGCCAGCAGCTTTGACAGGCAACTTACAGATACG. Protein: CASSFDRQLTDT. The CDR3 in full is CASSFDRQLTDTQYF.

As regards this clone: The sequence runs out 3 residues before the end of the CDR3; the remainder is reconstructed from the germline J gene. The chain recombines TRBV4-2 with TRBJ1-5; D is unresolved. CDR3 size: 16 residues. Germline V gene sequence: CDR1 LGHNA, CDR2 YNFKEQ. Trimming took 2 bases from V and 3 from J, leaving 14 bases between them. This chain's CDR3 is CASSQSDSAFNQPQHF. The covered CDR3 bases are TGTGCCAGCAGCCAATCCGACTCTGCCTTCAATCAGCCC.

Remarks on this clone: The read is 3 residues too short to cover the CDR3 end, so that end is filled in from the germline J gene. The rearrangement uses TRBV4-1 and TRBJ2-7; D is perhaps TRBD2 (6 bases). CDR1 is MGHRA and CDR2 is YSYEKL in the germline V gene. The CDR3 extends over 14 amino acids. V was clipped by 1 base and J by 3 bases, with 10 bases between them. This CDR3 reads CASSQVMGGYEQYF. CDR3 DNA, as far as it was read: TGCGCCAGCAGCCAAGTTATGGGGGGCTACGAG.

In terms of frequency, this clone is medium-sized. With the read ending 3 residues before the CDR3 end, the germline J gene is used to fill in that end. This specimen includes other DNA sequences encoding the same CDR3. The J gene is TRBJ2-3, the V gene TRBV30; D is unresolved. CDR3 size: 14 residues. V lost 0 bases, J lost 2 bases, and 9 bases lay in between. Germline lookup yields CDR1 GTSNPN and CDR2 SVGIG (reference sequence). The CDR3 bases that were read are TGTGCCTGGAGTGTACGAACTTACACAGATACG. As protein: CAWSVRTYTDT. The full-length CDR3 reads as CAWSVRTYTDTQYF.

As regards this clone: The read ends 3 residues early relative to the CDR3; the germline J gene fills the gap. This chain links TRBV14 with TRBJ2-7, with 7 bases aligning to TRBD1. The germline V gene encodes CDR1 SGHDN and CDR2 FVKESK. CDR3 size: 15 residues. V was clipped by 2 bases and J by 2 bases; unmatched bases: 6. The CDR3 sequence is CASSQNRDRTYEQYF. The DNA read from the CDR3 is TGTGCCAGCAGCCAAAACCGGGACAGAACCTACGAG.

CDR3 sequence: CASSLERNYGYTF. Partial CDR3 DNA: TGCGCCAGCAGCTTGGAACGGAACTATGGC. The V gene is TRBV5-1, the J gene TRBJ1-2; no reliable D call. The read stops 3 residues short of the end of the CDR3; the missing end is completed from the germline J gene. CDR1 and CDR2 (germline): SGHRS, YFSETQ. This CDR3 is 13 amino acids long. V was trimmed by 0 bases and J by 2 bases, leaving 5 bases between them.

For this clone: The read finishes 3 residues shy of the CDR3 end, and the germline J gene is used to complete it. The chain uses TRBV19 and TRBJ2-6; D is possibly TRBD1 (6 bases). V was cut by 4 bases and J by 2 bases, with 6 bases left in between. The CDR3 covers 14 residues. Per germline, CDR1 LNHDA and CDR2 SQIVND (reference sequence). Here the CDR3 reads CASSKGAGANVLTF. The sequenced part of the CDR3 DNA is TGTGCCAGTAGTAAGGGGGCTGGGGCCAACGTC.

About this clone itself: Read data end 3 residues before the CDR3 end; the end is taken from the germline J gene. This chain links TRBV20-1 with TRBJ2-5; TRBD2 matches 9 bases. V lost 1 base and J lost 6; bases outside the gene matches: 9. This CDR3 comprises 15 residues. Germline assignment: CDR1 DFQATT and CDR2 SNEGSKA (reference sequence). The covered CDR3 bases are TGCAGTGCTAGAGGGCCAGCGGGAGGCGAAAAGACC. Residues: CSARGPAGGEKT. The complete CDR3 protein is CSARGPAGGEKTQYF.

In regard to this clone: Read data end 3 residues before the CDR3 end; the end is taken from the germline J gene. The chain links TRBV5-1 to TRBJ2-5; D might be TRBD1 (6 bases). V lost 2 bases to trimming and J lost 6 bases, with 17 bases between them. Germline V gene sequence: CDR1 SGHRS, CDR2 YFSETQ. The CDR3 spans 15 residues. The CDR3 reads CASSFSQGLLKTQYF. Partial CDR3 DNA: TGCGCCAGCAGCTTTTCTCAGGGGCTATTGAAGACC.